This TCR beta chain was recorded in a study of T cell responses to AZD1222 COVID-19 vaccine. Notes on this clone: Antigen specificity is unknown.

Using immunoSEQ multiplex PCR, the repertoire was profiled, and TCRdb retains in-frame clones only, with some absent. The sample lists about 180,000 clones, over 75% occurring once. V lost 5 bases and J 5 bases, leaving 18 bases between the germline ends. Germline V gene data show CDR1 as GTSNPN and CDR2 as SVGIG (reference sequence). The CDR3 consists of 14 residues. Findings of the study overall: Nearly half of spike-specific TCRs reportedly target variant regions that are unmutated in the B.1.351 and B.1.1.7 variants.

The receptor comes from an adult in good health. The input for sequencing was peripheral blood, taken on day 0 of AZD1222 vaccination. This chain connects TRBV30 to TRBJ1-2; D might be TRBD1 (6 bases). CDR3 DNA: TGTGCCTGGGCCCGGGGGGCAGAAGAATATGGCTACACCTTC. Translating it yields CAWARGAEEYGYTF.